Following are 27 T cell receptor beta chains from one sample sequenced in a study of cytomegalovirus exposure and HLA in healthy donors. In the PCR, 60 Vbeta and 13 Jbeta primers were used. Sequencing was performed with immunoSEQ multiplex PCR; in TCRdb, only in-frame clones are kept and a portion is missing. The sample has about 150,000 clones; roughly three quarters are singletons. The specimen sequenced was PBMCs. All receptors derive from a woman in her 40s in good health and CMV-seronegative.

The chain couples TRBV25-1 to TRBJ2-5, with D possibly being TRBD1 (6 bases). Germline V CDR1 and CDR2: MGHDK, SYGVNS. The CDR3 spans 14 residues. Trimming shortened V by 4 bases and J by 4 bases, and 13 bases separated the two germline ends. The CDR3 protein is CASSALVGGETQYF. DNA for the CDR3: TGTGCCAGCAGTGCCTTGGTAGGGGGAGAGACCCAGTACTTC.

This clone was counted a few times. Germline is not matched at one junction end, which may reflect a read error. The J gene is TRBJ2-6, the V gene TRBV6-5; possible D gene TRBD1, 5 bases. CDR1 and CDR2 (germline): MNHEY, SVGAGI. The CDR3 loop spans 13 amino acids. The CDR3 loop reads CASSYPGANGLTF. As DNA, the CDR3 is TGTGCCAGCAGTTACCCTGGGGCCAACGGCCTGACTTTC.

The chain joins TRBV19 to TRBJ2-7; TRBD1 is a possible D gene (6 bases). Deletions cut 6 bases from V and 2 bases from J, with 11 bases between. This CDR3 has 13 amino acids. Germline CDR1 LNHDA, CDR2 SQIVND (reference sequence). This CDR3 is CASRDRSTYEQYF. The CDR3 DNA follows: TGTGCCAGTAGAGACAGGTCCACCTACGAGCAGTACTTC.

V usage is TRBV11-3 and J usage is TRBJ2-7, with D perhaps matching TRBD2 (7 bases). The CDR3 spans 15 residues. Germline lookup yields CDR1 SGHNT and CDR2 YENEEA. Trimming left V 1 base short and J 3 bases short, with 13 bases between. The CDR3 nucleotides read TGTGCCAGCAGCTTAGGTGGGGGGGCAGTCTACGAGCAGTACTTC. Residues: CASSLGGGAVYEQYF.

The rearrangement uses TRBV7-2 and TRBJ2-7; D perhaps matches TRBD2 (6 bases). This CDR3 has 16 amino acids. Germline V gene lookup returns CDR1 SGHTA and CDR2 FQGNSA. Trimming pared 1 base from V and 6 bases from J, leaving 19 bases between. As DNA, the CDR3 is TGTGCCAGCAGCTTAGGTCGGCGGGAACGGGGGAGCGAGCAGTACTTC. This translates into CASSLGRRERGSEQYF.

The chain couples TRBV2 to TRBJ1-2; 9 bases match TRBD1. The CDR3 consists of 15 residues. CDR1 and CDR2 (germline): SNHLY, FYNNEI. The ends lost 5 bases at V and 4 bases at J; junction bases unmatched: 8. CDR3 coding DNA: TGTGCCAGCAGTTTGGGGACAGGGTTGTCCTATGGCTACACCTTC. This gives the protein CASSLGTGLSYGYTF.

J is TRBJ1-5 and V is TRBV4-2; no definite D call. Per germline, CDR1 LGHNA and CDR2 YNFKEQ. The CDR3 spans 14 residues. Trimming pared 0 bases from V and 6 bases from J, leaving 9 bases between. This CDR3 is CASSQDSGSQPQHF. In DNA, the CDR3 is TGTGCCAGCAGCCAAGATTCGGGAAGTCAGCCCCAGCATTTT.

Concerning this clone itself: At one end the junction does not follow the germline gene, possibly because of a read error. The chain carries TRBV9 and TRBJ2-6; TRBD1 might be the D (5 bases). Germline V lookup: CDR1 SGDLS, CDR2 YYNGEE. This CDR3 is 14 amino acids long. In DNA form, the CDR3 reads TGTGCCAGCAGCTCCCGCTCTGGGGCCAACGGCCTGACTTTC. Its protein is CASSSRSGANGLTF. The full variable domain, with the rest looked up from reference TRBV9 and TRBJ2-6, is DSGVTQTPKHLITATGQRVTLRCSPRSGDLSVYWYQQSLDQGLQFLIQYYNGEERAKGNILERFSAQQFPDLHSELNLSSLELGDSALYFCASSSRSGANGLTFGAGSRLTVL.

This rearrangement joins TRBV9 to TRBJ1-1; perhaps TRBD1 as D (6 bases). The CDR3 is made up of 18 amino acids. Germline CDR1 and CDR2: SGDLS and YYNGEE. V shed 2 bases and J shed 1 base, with 21 bases lying between them. DNA for the CDR3: TGTGCCAGCAGCGTCTCTCCACTTAAACAGGGCCGGAACACTGAAGCTTTCTTT. Its translation is CASSVSPLKQGRNTEAFF.

Written as DNA, the CDR3 is TGTGCCAGTAGTATAGGAGCCGCACAGGTAATTGAAGCTTTCTTT. Protein: CASSIGAAQVIEAFF. The chain links TRBV19 to TRBJ1-1; D perhaps matches TRBD1 (5 bases). V was trimmed by 1 base and J by 7 bases, leaving 16 bases between them. CDR1 and CDR2 from the germline V gene are LNHDA and SQIVND (reference sequence). CDR3 length equals 15 residues.

This chain connects TRBV5-1 to TRBJ2-3; 9 bases map to TRBD2. Germline CDR1 reads SGHRS; CDR2 reads YFSETQ. J was trimmed by 3 bases and V by 0 bases; bases with no gene match: 8. The CDR3 has 17 amino acids. The CDR3 region is CASSLAAASGATDTQYF. Here the CDR3 DNA reads TGCGCCAGCAGCTTGGCCGCGGCTAGCGGGGCAACAGATACGCAGTATTTT. Full variable domain (missing parts from reference TRBV5-1 and TRBJ2-3): KAGVTQTPRYLIKTRGQQVTLSCSPISGHRSVSWYQQTPGQGLQFLFEYFSETQRNKGNFPGRFSGRQFSNSRSEMNVSTLELGDSALYLCASSLAAASGATDTQYFGPGTRLTVL.

The chain carries TRBV7-8 and TRBJ1-1; 9 bases map to TRBD1. Per the germline V gene, CDR1 is SGHVS and CDR2 is FQNEAQ. The V gene end was trimmed by 0 bases and the J gene end by 8 bases; junction bases not matched to a gene: 4. The CDR3 consists of 14 residues. This CDR3 reads CASSLATGGEEAFF. The CDR3 DNA follows: TGTGCCAGCAGCTTAGCAACAGGGGGCGAGGAAGCTTTCTTT.

This clone was seen only a few times. The chain carries TRBV6-5 and TRBJ1-1, with 7 bases lining up with TRBD1. From germline, CDR1 is MNHEY and CDR2 SVGAGI. Trimming removed 5 bases from V and 11 bases from J; junction bases left unmatched: 14. The CDR3 is 14 residues long. CDR3 nucleotide sequence: TGTGCCAGCAGTGGAGGGACAGTAGGGGATAATGCTTTCTTT. It specifies CASSGGTVGDNAFF.

The chain links TRBV10-3 to TRBJ2-3; D remains unclear. The V end was cut by 3 bases, the J end by 6 bases, with 4 bases between. The CDR3 extends over 11 amino acids. Germline CDR1 ENHRY, CDR2 SYGVKD. The CDR3 nucleotides are TGTGCCATCAGTGATGCGGATACGCAGTATTTT. This sequence encodes CAISDADTQYF.

The chain couples TRBV7-9 to TRBJ1-2; perhaps TRBD1 as D (6 bases). The CDR3 runs to 15 residues. Germline V lookup: CDR1 SEHNR, CDR2 FQNEAQ (reference sequence). V gave up 2 bases and J gave up 0 bases, with 10 bases separating them. The CDR3 spells CASSLFGGPNYGYTF. CDR3 nucleotide sequence: TGTGCCAGCAGCTTATTCGGGGGGCCTAACTATGGCTACACCTTC.

This clone was picked up a small number of times. The chain employs TRBV7-9 and TRBJ1-2; possibly TRBD1 for D (6 bases). The ends were cut back, 1 base at V and 7 bases at J, with 13 bases in the middle. From germline, CDR1 is SEHNR and CDR2 FQNEAQ (reference sequence). CDR3 length equals 14 residues. The CDR3 spells CASSLEGGGPGYTF. The CDR3 DNA follows: TGTGCCAGCAGCTTAGAGGGAGGGGGGCCTGGCTACACCTTC.

The chain combines TRBV11-3 with TRBJ2-1; possibly TRBD2 for D (5 bases). Germline V lookup: CDR1 SGHNT, CDR2 YENEEA. V lost 5 bases and J 4 bases, leaving 12 bases between the germline ends. The CDR3 covers 14 residues. As DNA, the CDR3 is TGTGCCAGCAGCCAAAGCGGCCTATACAATGAGCAGTTCTTC. Translation gives CASSQSGLYNEQFF.

Note on this clone: Additional DNA sequences in this sample encode the identical CDR3. This chain joins TRBV12-5 and TRBJ2-2, with a possible D match to TRBD1 (6 bases). Looked up from germline, CDR1 is LGHNT and CDR2 is FRNRAP. V lost 6 bases and J 3 bases, leaving 14 bases between the germline ends. The CDR3 spans 15 residues. The CDR3 DNA sequence: TGTGCTAGTGGCTTGACAACAGGGTACACCGGGGAGCTGTTTTTT. It encodes CASGLTTGYTGELFF.

The CDR3 loop reads CASRFAALRSYEQYF. For the CDR3, the DNA is TGTGCCAGCCGATTTGCGGCCCTTAGGTCCTACGAGCAGTACTTC. The gene calls are TRBV28 and TRBJ2-7; D remains ambiguous. The V end was cut by 8 bases, the J end by 1 base, with 18 bases between. CDR1 MDHEN and CDR2 SYDVKM come from the germline V gene. The length of the CDR3 is 15 residues.

The chain combines TRBV5-8 with TRBJ1-3; D perhaps matches TRBD1 (6 bases). Germline lookup yields CDR1 SGHTS and CDR2 YDEGEE. V shed 2 bases and J shed 0 bases, with 12 bases lying between them. CDR3 length equals 16 residues. In DNA, the CDR3 is TGTGCCAGCAGCTTCTTAACAGGGATCTCTGGAAACACCATATATTTT. Its translation is CASSFLTGISGNTIYF.

This sequence joins TRBV7-7 and TRBJ1-1; TRBD1 might be the D (6 bases). Germline V CDR1 and CDR2: SSHAT, FNYEAQ (reference sequence). This CDR3 spans 13 amino acids. V lost 5 bases to trimming and J lost 1 base, with 8 bases between them. This CDR3 reads CASSLRGNTEAFF. Here the CDR3 DNA reads TGTGCCAGCAGCCTCAGGGGGAACACTGAAGCTTTCTTT.

This chain joins TRBV9 and TRBJ2-1, with 9 bases lining up with TRBD1. V gave up 3 bases and J gave up 7 bases; unmatched junction bases: 5. The CDR3 contains 14 residues. CDR1 SGDLS and CDR2 YYNGEE come from the germline V gene. The CDR3 nucleotides are TGTGCCAGCAGCGATGGGACAGGGCGGAATGAGCAGTTCTTC. Translation gives CASSDGTGRNEQFF.

The chain employs TRBV9 and TRBJ1-5; no clear D gene. In germline, CDR1 is SGDLS, CDR2 YYNGEE. Trimming removed 0 bases at V and 7 bases at J, with 14 bases between. This CDR3 is built from 15 residues. CDR3: CASSVEGGPTQPQHF. CDR3 coding DNA: TGTGCCAGCAGCGTAGAAGGAGGGCCAACCCAGCCCCAGCATTTT.

Remarks on this clone: One end of the junction does not line up with germline, which may come from a read error. This chain links TRBV19 with TRBJ2-6, with D perhaps TRBD1 (5 bases). The V gene's germline CDR1 is LNHDA and CDR2 SQIVND (reference sequence). The CDR3 has 17 residues. CDR3 in amino acids: CATLAAGNNAGANGLTF. The CDR3 region has the DNA TGTGCCACCCTCGCGGCAGGGAATAATGCTGGGGCCAACGGCCTGACTTTC.

CDR3 residues: CASTRPGQGNEQFF. CDR3 nucleotides: TGTGCCAGTACCCGACCGGGACAGGGGAATGAGCAGTTCTTC. The chain recombines TRBV19 with TRBJ2-1; 10 bases align to TRBD1. Unmatched junction bases numbered 7, after V lost 7 bases and J lost 7 bases. Germline V gene data show CDR1 as LNHDA and CDR2 as SQIVND (reference sequence). The CDR3 consists of 14 residues.

The rearrangement joins TRBV5-4 to TRBJ2-1, with D uncertain. V was trimmed by 4 bases and J by 0 bases, leaving 14 bases between them. Germline V CDR1 and CDR2: SGHNT, YYREEE (reference sequence). This CDR3 has 16 residues. The CDR3 nucleotides read TGTGCCAGCAGCCTAGGTGGTGTATCCTCCTACAATGAGCAGTTCTTC. Translated, it gives CASSLGGVSSYNEQFF.

The rearrangement uses TRBV6-1 and TRBJ2-5, with 9 positions matching TRBD2. With V trimmed by 6 bases and J by 5 bases, 7 bases remained unmatched. This CDR3 is built from 14 residues. Germline assignment: CDR1 MNHNS and CDR2 SASEGT. The DNA of the CDR3 is TGTGCCAGCAGATCGCGGGGGGGATTTGAGACCCAGTACTTC. Amino acids: CASRSRGGFETQYF.